This T cell receptor beta chain is from a study of OX40 agonist ivuxolimab in advanced cancers. Whole-study context: The group had a mean age of 60 years, ranged from 23 to 79, and was around 82% male.

The CDR3 contains 15 residues. V lost 0 bases and J 2 bases, leaving 10 bases between the germline ends. Per the germline V gene, CDR1 is ENHRY and CDR2 is SYGVKD. This clone was picked up a small number of times. Profiling relied on immunoSEQ multiplex PCR, and the TCRdb table lists in-frame clones only, not all of them. The sample lists 60,000 to 70,000 clones, 80% to 85% occurring once. This material consisted of CD4+ or CD8+ T cells sorted from blood, taken in a trial of the OX40 agonist ivuxolimab. The receptor was isolated from an adult with an advanced solid tumor such as melanoma, head and neck, liver or kidney cancer. The chain joins TRBV10-3 to TRBJ1-2; D call uncertain. The CDR3 DNA is TGTGCCATCAGTGAGTCTCCAGGAGCGAACTATGGCTACACCTTC. It codes for CAISESPGANYGYTF.